These T cell receptor beta chains were read from a single sample in a study of type 1 regulatory T cells. One entry per CDR3 protein, called by TCRdb with MiXCR from the reads. The sample includes 6,000 to 7,500 distinct CDR3 sequences, roughly a third of them seen just once. The antigens these receptors bind are not known. The material sequenced was cultured type 1 regulatory T (Tr1) cells, either the whole culture or a sorted fraction (not recorded which). The source of these receptors is a human donor in good health. Both conserved end residues are part of each CDR3. D genes are given only for firm matches. Clone size is stated in some rows and not others, as once, few, many or a class when expanded.

>many|TRBV2|TRBD1|TRBJ1-1
TGTGCCAGCAGTTCGGACAGGGGCCGGAACACTGAAGCTTTCTTT
CASSSDRGRNTEAFF
>large|TRBV5-1|NA|TRBJ2-2
TGCGCCAGCAGCGACCTATACAGGATGGCGAACACCGGGGAGCTGTTTTTT
CASSDLYRMANTGELFF
>medium-sized|TRBV2|TRBD1|TRBJ2-3
TGTGCCAGCCACAGGGGGCAAGATACGCAGTATTTT
CASHRGQDTQYF
>medium-sized|TRBV7-3|TRBD1|TRBJ1-1
TGTGCCAGCAGCCCCAACCGGGACAGGGGGAGCAGGGCTTTCTTT
CASSPNRDRGSRAFF
>NA|TRBV7-8|NA|TRBJ2-3
TGTGCCAGCAGCTTAGCGATAGGGGGGGCAGATACGCAGTATTTT
CASSLAIGGADTQYF
>NA|TRBV29-1|NA|TRBJ2-7
TGCAGCGTTGGACTAGACTCCTACGAGCAGTACTTC
CSVGLDSYEQYF
>medium-sized|TRBV20-1|NA|TRBJ2-7
TGCAGTGCTAGAGATGGTGCCAGGGTAGACGAGCAGTACTTC
CSARDGARVDEQYF
>few|TRBV12-3/TRBV12-4|NA|TRBJ1-1
TGTGCCAGCAGCTCCTTTGGTTGGGGCACTGAAGCTTTCTTT
CASSSFGWGTEAFF
>once|TRBV12-3/TRBV12-4|NA|TRBJ1-6
TGTGCCAGCACCGCTTTGGCAGGCCCTCTCCGGGCCCTCCACTTT
CASTALAGPLRALHF
>medium-sized|TRBV5-1|NA|TRBJ1-1
TGCGCCAGCAGCGTACTAGACACGATCAACACTGAAGCTTTCTTT
CASSVLDTINTEAFF
>NA|TRBV29-1|TRBD1|TRBJ1-1
TGCAGCGTCCAGACAGGGGGCAATACTGAAGCTTTCTTT
CSVQTGGNTEAFF
>NA|TRBV5-1|TRBD1|TRBJ2-3
TGCGCCGGCAGCTGGGGCAGTACGGGGACAGATACTCAGTATTTT
CAGSWGSTGTDTQYF
>NA|TRBV20-1|TRBD2|TRBJ2-1
TGCAGTGCTAGACTTTTGGTTGGCCGGCTAGCGGGAAACAATGAGCAGTTCTTC
CSARLLVGRLAGNNEQFF
>NA|TRBV9|NA|TRBJ2-1
TGTGCCAGCAGCGTAGTCCCGACGTCCTCCTACAATGAGCAGTTCTTC
CASSVVPTSSYNEQFF
>NA|TRBV3-1|TRBD2|TRBJ2-4
TGTGCCAGCAGCCACCATACGGGACTAGCGGGCGTGCCACGAAACATTCAGTACTTC
CASSHHTGLAGVPRNIQYF
>NA|TRBV20-1|NA|TRBJ2-7
TGCAGTGCTAGTAATCCCCTACTCCATCCCTACGAGCAGTACTTC
CSASNPLLHPYEQYF
>NA|TRBV7-9|NA|TRBJ2-1
TGTGCCAGCAGCTTATTGTTGGATGAGCAGTTCTTC
CASSLLLDEQFF
>NA|TRBV18|TRBD1|TRBJ2-7
TGTGCCAGCTCACCACAGGGGGCAAGTTACGAGCAGTACTTC
CASSPQGASYEQYF
>few|TRBV7-7|NA|TRBJ2-1
TGTGCCAGCAGCCTAGGGACGACTAAGTACAATGAGCAGTTCTTC
CASSLGTTKYNEQFF
>few|TRBV4-1|NA|TRBJ2-1
TGCGCCAGCAGCCAAAACCTTGGGCAGGGAGCCTACAATGAGCAGTTCTTC
CASSQNLGQGAYNEQFF
>few|TRBV5-5|TRBD1|TRBJ2-2
TGTGCCAGCAGCTCACCCGGGACAGGAGGGTCCCGGGAGCTGTTTTTT
CASSSPGTGGSRELFF
>NA|TRBV27|NA|TRBJ2-4
TGTGCCAGCAGTTTATACGGGACGGACCTAGGGATTCAGTACTTC
CASSLYGTDLGIQYF